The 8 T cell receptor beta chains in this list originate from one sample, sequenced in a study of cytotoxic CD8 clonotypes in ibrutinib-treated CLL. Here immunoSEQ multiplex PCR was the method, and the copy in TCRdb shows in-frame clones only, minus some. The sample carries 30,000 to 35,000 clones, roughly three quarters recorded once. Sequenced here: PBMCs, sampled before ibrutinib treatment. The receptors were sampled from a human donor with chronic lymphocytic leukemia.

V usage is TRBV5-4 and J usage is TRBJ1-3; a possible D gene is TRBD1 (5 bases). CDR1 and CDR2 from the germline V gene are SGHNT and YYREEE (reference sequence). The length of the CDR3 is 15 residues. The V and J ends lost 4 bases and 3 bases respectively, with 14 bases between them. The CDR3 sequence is CASSGGGASGNTIYF. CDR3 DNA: TGTGCCAGCAGCGGTGGCGGGGCAAGTGGAAACACCATATATTTT.

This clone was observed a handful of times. CDR3 sequence (DNA): TGTGCCAGCAGTGCCCCGCAGCCCTACGAGCAGTACTTC. Its translation is CASSAPQPYEQYF. The V gene is TRBV28, the J gene TRBJ2-7, with no clear D. The germline V gene has CDR1 MDHEN and CDR2 SYDVKM. The V and J ends lost 5 bases and 2 bases respectively, with 10 bases between them. This CDR3 has 13 amino acids.

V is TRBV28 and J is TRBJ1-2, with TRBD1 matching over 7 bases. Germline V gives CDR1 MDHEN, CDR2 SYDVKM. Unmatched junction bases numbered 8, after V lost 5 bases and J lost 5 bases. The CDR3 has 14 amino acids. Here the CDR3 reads CASSETGQLYGYTF. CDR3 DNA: TGTGCCAGCAGTGAAACGGGACAGCTGTATGGCTACACCTTC.

CDR3 DNA sequence: TGTGCCAGCAGTTTAGGCGGACTTACAGCCCACGAGCAGTACTTC. This gives the protein CASSLGGLTAHEQYF. This chain links TRBV27 with TRBJ2-7; TRBD2 might be the D (5 bases). Germline V gene lookup returns CDR1 MNHEY and CDR2 SMNVEV (reference sequence). The CDR3 loop spans 15 amino acids. Trimming pared 2 bases from V and 5 bases from J, leaving 16 bases between.

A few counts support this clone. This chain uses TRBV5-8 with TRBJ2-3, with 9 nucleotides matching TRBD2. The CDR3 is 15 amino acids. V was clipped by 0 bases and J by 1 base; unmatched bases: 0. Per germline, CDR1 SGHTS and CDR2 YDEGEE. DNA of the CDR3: TGTGCCAGCAGCTTGGGGACTAGCGGCACAGATACGCAGTATTTT. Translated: CASSLGTSGTDTQYF.

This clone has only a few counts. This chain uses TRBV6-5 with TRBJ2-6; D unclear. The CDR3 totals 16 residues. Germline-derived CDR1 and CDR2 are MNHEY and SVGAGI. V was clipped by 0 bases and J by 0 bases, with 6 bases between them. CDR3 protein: CASSYSFSSGANVLTF. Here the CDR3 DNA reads TGTGCCAGCAGTTACTCCTTCAGCTCTGGGGCCAACGTCCTGACTTTC.

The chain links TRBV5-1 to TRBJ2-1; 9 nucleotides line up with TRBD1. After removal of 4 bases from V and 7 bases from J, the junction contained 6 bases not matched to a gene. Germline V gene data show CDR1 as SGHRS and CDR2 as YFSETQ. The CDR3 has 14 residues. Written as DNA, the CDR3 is TGCGCCAGCAGCACGGGACAGGGTTTAAATGAGCAGTTCTTC. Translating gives CASSTGQGLNEQFF.

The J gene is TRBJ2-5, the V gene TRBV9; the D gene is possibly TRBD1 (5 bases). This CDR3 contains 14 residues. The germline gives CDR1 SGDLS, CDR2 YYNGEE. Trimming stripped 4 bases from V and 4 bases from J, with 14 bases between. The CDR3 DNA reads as TGTGCCAGCAGCCCGACAGTTTTGGCAGAGACCCAGTACTTC. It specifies CASSPTVLAETQYF.